This TCR beta chain was profiled in a study of T cell changes during pregnancy in multiple sclerosis. The method was immunoSEQ multiplex PCR; TCRdb's version includes in-frame clones alone and lacks a portion of them. Here the sample spans 70,000 to 100,000 clones, roughly 90% being singletons. The CDR3 consists of 12 residues. The V and J ends lost 3 bases and 8 bases respectively, with 9 bases between them. Germline V gene lookup returns CDR1 PRHDT and CDR2 FYEKMQ (reference sequence). The origin of this receptor is a female donor with multiple sclerosis, enrolled in a pregnancy study. This chain links TRBV13 with TRBJ2-3; tentatively, D is TRBD1 (6 bases). The material sequenced was peripheral blood, taken in the first trimester of pregnancy. In DNA, the CDR3 is TGTGCCAGCAGCTTGACAGGCGTTACGCAGTATTTT. It is translated as CASSLTGVTQYF.